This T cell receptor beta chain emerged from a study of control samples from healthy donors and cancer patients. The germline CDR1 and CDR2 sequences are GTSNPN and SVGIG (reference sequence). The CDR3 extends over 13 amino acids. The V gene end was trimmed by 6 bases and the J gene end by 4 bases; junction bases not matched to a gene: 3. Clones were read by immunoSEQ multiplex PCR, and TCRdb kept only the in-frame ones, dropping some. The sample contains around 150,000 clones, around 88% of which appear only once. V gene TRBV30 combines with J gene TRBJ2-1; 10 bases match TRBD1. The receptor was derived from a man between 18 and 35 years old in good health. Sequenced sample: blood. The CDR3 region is CACRDRGYNEQFF. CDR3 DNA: TGTGCCTGTCGGGACAGGGGTTACAATGAGCAGTTCTTC.